One sample yielded the 17 T cell receptor beta chains listed below, sequenced in a study of graft-versus-host responses after intestinal transplantation. TCRdb's table, derived via immunoSEQ multiplex PCR, lists solely in-frame clones and lacks some. The repertoire has 90,000 to 150,000 clones, 85% to 95% of them found once; the top ten carry over 0.1%. For these TCRs, the target antigens are not known. The starting material was unstimulated CD4+ T cells sorted from spleen or lymph node cells, obtained before intestinal transplant. These receptors came from a human donor who received an intestinal transplant.

The chain couples TRBV6-6 to TRBJ2-7, with D perhaps matching TRBD1 (6 bases). Germline CDR1 reads MNHNY; CDR2 reads SVGAGI (reference sequence). Between the trimmed V and J ends, which lost 5 bases and 4 bases, there was a span of 15 bases. This CDR3 comprises 14 residues. The CDR3 region has the DNA TGTGCCAGCAGTGATTGGGGGCGAGGATACGAGCAGTACTTC. This sequence encodes CASSDWGRGYEQYF.

V usage is TRBV6-5 and J usage is TRBJ1-2, with 8 bases identical to TRBD1. Germline loops: CDR1 MNHEY, CDR2 SVGAGI. The CDR3 runs 15 residues. Trimming took 4 bases from V and 2 from J; bases not matched to a gene: 6. The CDR3 spells CASSLRTGINYGYTF. As DNA, the CDR3 is TGTGCCAGCAGTTTACGGACAGGGATCAACTATGGCTACACCTTC.

The chain links TRBV14 to TRBJ2-7; the D gene could be TRBD1 or TRBD2 (6 bases each). Trimming left V 1 base short and J 0 bases short, with 10 bases between. From germline, CDR1 is SGHDN and CDR2 FVKESK. This CDR3 has 15 residues. The CDR3 is CASSQVRGPSYEQYF. In DNA form, the CDR3 reads TGTGCCAGCAGCCAAGTACGGGGGCCCTCCTACGAGCAGTACTTC. Supplemented by reference TRBV14 and TRBJ2-7, the full variable domain reads EAGVTQFPSHSVIEKGQTVTLRCDPISGHDNLYWYRRVMGKEIKFLLHFVKESKQDESGMPNNRFLAERTGGTYSTLKVQPAELEDSGVYFCASSQVRGPSYEQYFGPGTRLTVT.

J is TRBJ2-3 and V is TRBV27, with D unresolved. Per germline, CDR1 MNHEY and CDR2 SMNVEV (reference sequence). Trimming cost V 3 bases and J 4 bases, with 14 bases left between them. The CDR3 totals 15 residues. CDR3 residues: CASSFYSDDPDTQYF. The CDR3 nucleotides read TGTGCCAGCAGTTTCTATTCGGATGATCCAGATACGCAGTATTTT.

The CDR3 DNA follows: TGTGCCAGCAGCTCGACCGCCTACGAGCAGTACTTC. Protein product: CASSSTAYEQYF. The J gene is TRBJ2-7, the V gene TRBV7-2, with D unresolved. Trimming cost V 4 bases and J 2 bases, with 6 bases left between them. This CDR3 is 12 amino acids long. Germline-derived CDR1 and CDR2 are SGHTA and FQGNSA.

The chain combines TRBV5-4 with TRBJ2-2, with 16 nucleotides matching TRBD2. The ends lost 3 bases at V and 7 bases at J; junction bases unmatched: 6. Germline lookup yields CDR1 SGHNT and CDR2 YYREEE (reference sequence). The CDR3 loop spans 17 amino acids. CDR3 protein: CASSSGTSGRAGGELFF. The DNA for the CDR3 is TGTGCCAGCAGCTCTGGGACTAGCGGGAGGGCCGGCGGGGAGCTGTTTTTT. Variable domain in full (rest from reference TRBV5-4 and TRBJ2-2): ETGVTQSPTHLIKTRGQQVTLRCSSQSGHNTVSWYQQALGQGPQFIFQYYREEENGRGNFPPRFSGLQFPNYSSELNVNALELDDSALYLCASSSGTSGRAGGELFFGEGSRLTVL.

V is TRBV4-2 and J is TRBJ2-1; D unclear. This CDR3 has 15 amino acids. From germline, CDR1 is LGHNA and CDR2 YNFKEQ. Trimming left V 6 bases short and J 2 bases short, with 14 bases between. CDR3 amino acids: CASRNRRSPYNEQFF. In DNA form, the CDR3 reads TGTGCCAGCAGGAATAGGAGATCCCCCTACAATGAGCAGTTCTTC.

This chain uses TRBV18 with TRBJ1-2; 10 bases align to TRBD1. Per the germline V gene, CDR1 is KGHSH and CDR2 is LQKENI. J lost 6 bases, V lost 2 bases, and 3 bases had no gene match. The CDR3 extends over 14 amino acids. CDR3 sequence reads: CASSPGGTGDGYTF. DNA for the CDR3: TGTGCCAGCTCACCAGGAGGGACAGGGGATGGCTACACCTTC.

The rearrangement joins TRBV27 to TRBJ2-2; no reliable D call. CDR1 is MNHEY and CDR2 is SMNVEV in the germline V gene (reference sequence). The CDR3 covers 16 residues. V was cut by 8 bases and J by 2 bases, with 18 bases left in between. The CDR3 coding sequence is TGTGCCAGCGGAGTACCAGGCCTGTTTAACACCGGGGAGCTGTTTTTT. This sequence encodes CASGVPGLFNTGELFF.

The rearrangement uses TRBV2 and TRBJ2-7; no definite D call. CDR3 size: 11 residues. Trimming left V 4 bases short and J 5 bases short, with 6 bases between. Germline V gene lookup returns CDR1 SNHLY and CDR2 FYNNEI. CDR3 coding DNA: TGTGCCAGCAGTGTCTCAAACGAGCAGTACTTC. Translated: CASSVSNEQYF.

Regarding this clone: The sample carries other DNA sequences with the same CDR3. The chain recombines TRBV9 with TRBJ2-1; 9 nucleotides line up with TRBD2. The CDR3 extends over 15 amino acids. Germline V CDR1 and CDR2: SGDLS, YYNGEE. V lost 4 bases and J lost 4; bases outside the gene matches: 6. The CDR3 bases are TGTGCCAGCAGCCCCGGGCTAGCGGGGTACAATGAGCAGTTCTTC. Its translation: CASSPGLAGYNEQFF.

The chain is built from TRBV5-1 and TRBJ2-7; D gene ambiguous. This CDR3 is built from 15 residues. Germline V gives CDR1 SGHRS, CDR2 YFSETQ. Trimming stripped 0 bases from V and 5 bases from J, with 15 bases between. The CDR3 nucleotides read TGCGCCAGCAGCTTGGAACGGAGCCTTCGTCACGAGCAGTACTTC. Translating gives CASSLERSLRHEQYF.

The chain employs TRBV19 and TRBJ2-7; 12 bases map to TRBD2. This CDR3 spans 13 amino acids. Germline CDR1 is LNHDA and CDR2 is SQIVND (reference sequence). With V trimmed by 9 bases and J by 6 bases, 6 bases remained unmatched. The CDR3 sequence is CASTSGRLFEQYF. CDR3 nucleotide sequence: TGTGCCAGCACTAGCGGGAGGCTATTCGAGCAGTACTTC. The full variable domain, its missing parts supplied by reference TRBV19 and TRBJ2-7, is DGGITQSPKYLFRKEGQNVTLSCEQNLNHDAMYWYRQDPGQGLRLIYYSQIVNDFQKGDIAEGYSVSREKKESFPLTVTSAQKNPTAFYLCASTSGRLFEQYFGPGTRLTVT.

J is TRBJ2-7 and V is TRBV19, with D hard to call. The CDR3 is 14 amino acids. Trimming cost V 4 bases and J 2 bases, with 12 bases left between them. Germline V lookup: CDR1 LNHDA, CDR2 SQIVND (reference sequence). CDR3: CASSTQLFTYEQYF. The CDR3 DNA is TGTGCCAGTAGTACACAGCTTTTTACCTACGAGCAGTACTTC. The full variable domain, with the rest looked up from reference TRBV19 and TRBJ2-7, is DGGITQSPKYLFRKEGQNVTLSCEQNLNHDAMYWYRQDPGQGLRLIYYSQIVNDFQKGDIAEGYSVSREKKESFPLTVTSAQKNPTAFYLCASSTQLFTYEQYFGPGTRLTVT.

The gene calls are TRBV7-8 and TRBJ2-3; 7 bases are a match to TRBD2. The CDR3 is 17 residues long. With 0 bases clipped from V and 2 bases from J, the junction kept 8 bases outside the gene matches. CDR1 and CDR2 (germline): SGHVS, FQNEAQ. The CDR3 DNA reads as TGTGCCAGCAGCTTAGCGGCGGGAGAGGAAGCCACAGATACGCAGTATTTT. Amino acid sequence: CASSLAAGEEATDTQYF. Full variable domain (remainder filled in from reference TRBV7-8 and TRBJ2-3): GAGVSQSPRYKVAKRGQDVALRCDPISGHVSLFWYQQALGQGPEFLTYFQNEAQLDKSGLPSDRFFAERPEGSVSTLKIQRTQQEDSAVYLCASSLAAGEEATDTQYFGPGTRLTVL.

The chain employs TRBV6-6 and TRBJ1-2; no firm D call. Germline V gene lookup returns CDR1 MNHNY and CDR2 SVGAGI (reference sequence). Deletions cut 6 bases from V and 6 bases from J, with 14 bases between. The CDR3 is 13 residues long. CDR3 nucleotides: TGTGCCAGCAGGCCTCTGGGCTTCGATGGCTACACCTTC. It yields the protein CASRPLGFDGYTF.

The chain has TRBV28 and TRBJ2-1, with D perhaps matching TRBD2 (6 bases). There are 15 residues in the CDR3. Looked up from germline, CDR1 is MDHEN and CDR2 is SYDVKM. V gave up 8 bases and J gave up 9 bases, with 23 bases separating them. The CDR3 is CASGLQEASGSEQFF. The DNA for the CDR3 is TGTGCCAGCGGACTACAGGAGGCGAGTGGTAGTGAGCAGTTCTTC.